This entry is about one T cell receptor (beta chain). The method was immunoSEQ multiplex PCR; TCRdb's version includes in-frame clones alone and lacks a portion of them. The sample records about 40,000 clones, around 90% being singletons. This specimen belongs to a study of T cell changes during pregnancy in multiple sclerosis. CDR3 length: 16 residues. Germline values: CDR1 MDHEN, CDR2 SYDVKM. V shed 4 bases, J shed 1 base, and the junction held 7 bases outside the gene matches. This TCR derives from a female donor with multiple sclerosis, enrolled in a pregnancy study. The sample here was CD4+ T cells from peripheral blood mononuclear cells, taken after pregnancy. The V and J genes are TRBV28 and TRBJ2-5, with 9 nucleotides matching TRBD2. CDR3 sequence reads: CASSSGGAGGQETQYF. The CDR3 coding sequence is TGTGCCAGCAGTTCCGGGGGAGCGGGGGGCCAAGAGACCCAGTACTTC.